This T cell receptor beta chain emerged from a study of tumor and adjacent non-tumor tissue in lung cancer. At the level of the study: There were some 11 adenocarcinoma, a couple of squamous cell carcinoma and 1 small cell lung cancer cases. Regarding the study as a whole: Tumor repertoires had a smaller top 100 clone share than normal lung. Tumor tissue had significantly higher TCR diversity than normal lung. Patients with more diverse tumor TCRs had worse survival.

This sample's RNA came from whole unsorted tissue. Three rounds of nested PCR, following a modified ARM-PCR protocol, produced the TCRbeta library. One entry per CDR3 protein results from TCRdb running MiXCR on the multiplex PCR reads. Of 65,000 to 90,000 distinct CDR3 sequences listed, about two thirds are singletons. As for this clonotype: Its antigen is unidentified. At one end the junction does not follow the germline gene, possibly because of a read error.

Germline CDR1 reads SQVTM; CDR2 reads ANQGSEA. This CDR3 spans 18 amino acids. The chain links TRBV29-1 to TRBJ1-1; no definite D call. The TCR originated in a woman between 65 and 79 years old with non-small cell lung cancer. Sequenced input: lung tumor tissue. The DNA of the CDR3 is TGCAGCGTTGAAGATCTTATGGAGCGCGCCGTTATGAACACTGAAGCTATCTTT. This codes for CSVEDLMERAVMNTEAIF.